These T cell receptor beta chains were read from a single sample in a study of blood T cell repertoires in COVID-19. TCRdb's table, derived via immunoSEQ multiplex PCR, lists solely in-frame clones and lacks some. The sample includes around 400,000 clones, 70% to 90% of them seen just once. Source material: PBMCs or T cells enriched from blood (not recorded which). The origin of the receptors is a woman aged 18-35 years who had been exposed to COVID-19. Each CDR3 is given with its conserved first and last residue. D genes are given only for firm matches. The size entry is marked missing in some rows and otherwise reads once, few, many or a size class.

TRBJ2-5 - TRBV28 14 - CASSLPRSQETQYF TGTGCCAGCAGTTTACCCAGGTCTCAAGAGACCCAGTACTTC
TRBJ2-3 TRBD2 TRBV5-1 19 - CASTAGTSGGIGSTDTQYF TGCGCCAGCACTGCCGGGACTAGCGGGGGAATAGGAAGCACAGATACGCAGTATTTT
TRBJ2-3 TRBD2 TRBV11-3 16 - CASSPGTSGRVDTQYF TGTGCCAGCAGCCCCGGGACTAGCGGGAGAGTTGATACGCAGTATTTT
TRBJ2-1 TRBD1 TRBV10-1 16 - CASSPRGTGPSLEQFF TGCGCCAGCAGTCCCCGCGGGACAGGGCCCTCTCTGGAGCAGTTCTTC
TRBJ2-2 TRBD1 TRBV7-6 17 - CASSLEGYRGNTGELFF TGTGCCAGCAGCTTAGAGGGTTACAGGGGGAACACCGGGGAGCTGTTTTTT
TRBJ1-2 TRBD1 TRBV19 13 - CASSQTGDYGYTF TGTGCCAGTAGTCAGACAGGGGACTATGGCTACACCTTC
TRBJ2-3 TRBD2 TRBV6-6 18 - CASRRQWAFSGGADTQYF TGTGCCAGCAGACGACAGTGGGCCTTTAGCGGGGGGGCAGATACGCAGTATTTT
TRBJ2-1 TRBD2 TRBV6-2/TRBV6-3 12 - CASSYSGEGQFF TGTGCCAGCAGTTACTCAGGGGAGGGGCAGTTCTTC
TRBJ1-4 TRBD1 TRBV7-9 13 - CAGSTGVDEKLFF TGTGCCGGATCTACAGGGGTGGATGAAAAACTGTTTTTT
TRBJ1-5 - TRBV6-1 15 once CASSEMTASNQPQHF TGTGCCAGCAGTGAAATGACAGCTTCCAATCAGCCCCAGCATTTT
TRBJ2-2 - TRBV25-1 14 - CASSGYWRTGELFF TGTGCCAGCAGTGGTTACTGGCGGACCGGGGAGCTGTTTTTT
TRBJ2-3 - TRBV13 16 - CASSLVTVSSTDTQYF TGTGCCAGCAGCTTAGTCACGGTTTCTAGCACAGATACGCAGTATTTT
TRBJ2-7 TRBD1 TRBV4-3 15 once CASSHTDRAPYEQYF TGCGCCAGCAGCCACACGGACAGGGCACCCTACGAGCAGTACTTC
TRBJ2-1 - TRBV10-3 16 - CAISESGGGRYNEQFF TGTGCCATCAGTGAGTCGGGAGGGGGGAGGTACAATGAGCAGTTCTTC
TRBJ1-6 TRBD1 TRBV19 14 - CASSTGQGNSPLHF TGTGCCAGTAGTACCGGACAGGGGAATTCACCCCTCCACTTT
TRBJ2-7 TRBD1 TRBV7-8 13 - CASRQGQGTEQYF TGTGCCAGCAGACAGGGACAGGGTACCGAGCAGTACTTC
TRBJ2-1 TRBD2 TRBV7-9 16 - CASGGLAGGVYNEQFF TGTGCCAGCGGGGGACTAGCGGGAGGGGTCTACAATGAGCAGTTCTTC
TRBJ2-1 TRBD2 TRBV11-3 17 few CASSLVLVAGAYNEQFF TGTGCCAGCAGCTTAGTTCTGGTGGCGGGAGCCTACAATGAGCAGTTCTTC
TRBJ2-1 - TRBV5-4 13 - CASSLLSGNEQFF TGTGCCAGCAGCTTACTTTCGGGGAATGAGCAGTTCTTC
TRBJ2-5 TRBD1 TRBV19 16 - CASSGTGVFSGETQYF TGTGCCAGTAGCGGGACAGGGGTTTTTTCGGGAGAGACCCAGTACTTC
TRBJ1-5 TRBD1 TRBV2 13 few CASRKDRGPRQHF TGTGCCAGCAGAAAAGACAGGGGTCCCAGGCAGCATTTT
TRBJ2-1 - TRBV29-1 15 - CSVEGRAGVDNEQFF TGCAGCGTTGAAGGTCGGGCAGGGGTGGACAATGAGCAGTTCTTC
TRBJ1-2 - TRBV28 14 - CASSSIDILYGYTF TGTGCCAGCAGTTCCATCGACATCCTCTATGGCTACACCTTC